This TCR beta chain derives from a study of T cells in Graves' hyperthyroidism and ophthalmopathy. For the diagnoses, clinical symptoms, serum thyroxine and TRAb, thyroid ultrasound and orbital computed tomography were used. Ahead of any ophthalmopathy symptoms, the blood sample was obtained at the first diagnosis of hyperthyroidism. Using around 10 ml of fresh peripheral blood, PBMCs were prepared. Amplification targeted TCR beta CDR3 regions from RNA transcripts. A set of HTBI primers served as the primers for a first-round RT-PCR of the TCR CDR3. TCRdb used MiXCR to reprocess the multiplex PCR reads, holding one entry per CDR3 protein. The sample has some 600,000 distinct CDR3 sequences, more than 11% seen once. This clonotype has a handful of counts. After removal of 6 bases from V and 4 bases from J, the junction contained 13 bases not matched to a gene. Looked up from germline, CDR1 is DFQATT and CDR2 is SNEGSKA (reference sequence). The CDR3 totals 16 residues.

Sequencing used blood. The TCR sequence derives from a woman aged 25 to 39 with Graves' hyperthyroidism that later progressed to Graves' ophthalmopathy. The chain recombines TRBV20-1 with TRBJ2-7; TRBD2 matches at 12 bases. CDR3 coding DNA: TGCAGTGCCCCGAACCCTAGCGGGAGGGCCGTTTACGAGCAGTACTTC. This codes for CSAPNPSGRAVYEQYF.